These 6 T cell receptor beta chains share one sample of origin, sequenced in a study of T cell changes during pregnancy in multiple sclerosis. Method: immunoSEQ multiplex PCR; TCRdb's copy keeps in-frame clones and lacks some. The table has over 35,000 clones, 80% to 95% seen once. The input for sequencing was CD4+ T cells from peripheral blood mononuclear cells, taken in the third trimester of pregnancy. These receptors all stem from a female donor with multiple sclerosis, enrolled in a pregnancy study.

The genes are TRBV19 and TRBJ1-5; TRBD1 aligns across 7 bases. Germline V gene sequence: CDR1 LNHDA, CDR2 SQIVND (reference sequence). The CDR3 spans 17 residues. After removal of 5 bases from V and 4 bases from J, the junction contained 14 bases not matched to a gene. The DNA of the CDR3 is TGTGCCAGTAGTCAACCGACAGGGATGATGGCTAATCAGCCCCAGCATTTT. Protein sequence: CASSQPTGMMANQPQHF.

The chain recombines TRBV30 with TRBJ2-7; 7 bases fit TRBD1. The CDR3 spans 11 residues. Germline V gene sequence: CDR1 GTSNPN, CDR2 SVGIG (reference sequence). J gave up 5 bases and V 5 bases, and 3 bases lay outside the gene matches. The CDR3 here is CAWFDRDEQYF. The CDR3 nucleotides read TGTGCCTGGTTTGACAGGGACGAGCAGTACTTC.

V usage is TRBV6-1 and J usage is TRBJ2-1; 10 bases fit TRBD2. The V gene's germline CDR1 is MNHNS and CDR2 SASEGT. J was trimmed by 4 bases and V by 6 bases; bases with no gene match: 3. The CDR3 runs to 14 residues. CDR3 amino acids: CASRAGGLYNEQFF. The CDR3 DNA follows: TGTGCCAGCAGAGCGGGAGGGCTTTACAATGAGCAGTTCTTC.

The rearrangement links TRBV6-1 to TRBJ1-2; D is perhaps TRBD1 (5 bases). The CDR3 extends over 15 amino acids. Trimming took off 4 bases at V and 0 bases at J, with 12 bases between the two ends. CDR1 MNHNS and CDR2 SASEGT come from the germline V gene. CDR3 nucleotides: TGTGCCAGCAGTGGTCCAGGGATCACTAACTATGGCTACACCTTC. The encoded protein is CASSGPGITNYGYTF.

The chain recombines TRBV28 with TRBJ1-2; 8 nucleotides line up with TRBD1. The germline V gene has CDR1 MDHEN and CDR2 SYDVKM. Losses at the gene ends were 6 bases for V and 7 bases for J; bases not matched to a gene: 10. This CDR3 has 14 amino acids. CDR3 coding DNA: TGTGCCAGCAGACCCCCCAGGGGGCAGGGTGGCTACACCTTC. Protein product: CASRPPRGQGGYTF.

The chain combines TRBV5-4 with TRBJ2-1; 10 nucleotides line up with TRBD2. CDR3 length: 14 amino acids. CDR1 and CDR2 from the germline V gene are SGHNT and YYREEE (reference sequence). Germline trimming cut 6 bases from V and 5 bases from J; bases unmatched to any gene: 5. CDR3 protein: CASTTSGTNNEQFF. The CDR3 nucleotides are TGTGCCAGCACTACTAGCGGGACGAACAATGAGCAGTTCTTC. Supplemented by reference TRBV5-4 and TRBJ2-1, the full variable domain reads ETGVTQSPTHLIKTRGQQVTLRCSSQSGHNTVSWYQQALGQGPQFIFQYYREEENGRGNFPPRFSGLQFPNYSSELNVNALELDDSALYLCASTTSGTNNEQFFGPGTRLTVL.